Below, 5 T cell receptor beta chains from the same sample are listed, as sequenced in a study of T cells in Graves' hyperthyroidism and ophthalmopathy. Authors of the study amplified TCR beta CDR3 regions from RNA transcripts. An initial round of RT-PCR targeting the TCR CDR3 relied on the HTBI primer set. TCRdb analysed the multiplex PCR reads with MiXCR anew, one entry per CDR3 protein. Altogether 500,000 to 550,000 distinct CDR3 sequences are present, just under 20% being singletons, with the ten largest covering roughly 47%. Sequences were obtained from blood. Every receptor here comes from a man in his forties with Graves' ophthalmopathy.

This clonotype was recorded many times. The CDR3 region has the DNA TGTGCCAGCAGCTTAGCTGCCGTTACCAATGAGCAGTTCTTC. As protein: CASSLAAVTNEQFF. The chain uses TRBV7-2 and TRBJ2-1; no reliable D call. This CDR3 has 14 amino acids. Germline V CDR1 and CDR2: SGHTA, FQGNSA. The germline V and J ends were trimmed by 0 bases and 6 bases, with 9 bases remaining between them. Full variable domain (rest looked up from reference TRBV7-2 and TRBJ2-1): GAGVSQSPSNKVTEKGKDVELRCDPISGHTALYWYRQSLGQGLEFLIYFQGNSAPDKSGLPSDRFSAERTGGSVSTLTIQRTQQEDSAVYLCASSLAAVTNEQFFGPGTRLTVL.

The chain has TRBV12-3 or TRBV12-4 and TRBJ2-5; D not certain. V lost 4 bases, J lost 2 bases, and 14 bases lay in between. The CDR3 runs 15 residues. CDR3 protein: CASSSDPARQETQYF. The CDR3 DNA is TGTGCCAGCAGTTCGGACCCGGCACGGCAAGAGACCCAGTACTTC.

V and J are TRBV6-5 and TRBJ1-2; weak D call: TRBD1 (6 bases). Germline lookup yields CDR1 MNHEY and CDR2 SVGAGI. The CDR3 covers 14 residues. V lost 4 bases and J 0 bases, leaving 9 bases between the germline ends. Here the CDR3 reads CASSFRDTNYGYTF. CDR3 DNA: TGTGCCAGCAGTTTCCGGGACACTAACTATGGCTACACCTTC.

This clonotype was counted at least ten times. The chain has TRBV7-9 and TRBJ2-5; 11 positions agree with TRBD2. Germline CDR1 is SEHNR and CDR2 is FQNEAQ (reference sequence). The CDR3 contains 15 residues. The ends lost 5 bases at V and 5 bases at J; junction bases unmatched: 7. The CDR3 DNA sequence: TGTGCCAGCAGCCCGGGACTAGCGGACTATGAGACCCAGTACTTC. It codes for CASSPGLADYETQYF.

This chain connects TRBV5-1 to TRBJ1-1; D is perhaps TRBD1 (5 bases). V was pared by 7 bases and J by 4 bases, with 11 bases between. The CDR3 sequence is 12 residues long. CDR1 and CDR2 from the germline V gene are SGHRS and YFSETQ. The CDR3 region has the DNA TGCGCCAGCCGGGACCCGGTCACTGAAGCTTTCTTT. Translation: CASRDPVTEAFF.